The T cell receptor beta chain under discussion was sequenced for a study of T cells expressing NK-cell markers. The CDR3 has 15 amino acids. Germline assignment: CDR1 SGHKS and CDR2 YYEKEE (reference sequence). Libraries used 5'RACE template switching adding universal primer site and UMIs. TCRdb re-called the 5' RACE reads and shows each CDR3 protein once, DNA omitted. The sample table sets out 500,000 or so distinct CDR3 sequences. Study-level points and caveats: Each of 6 or 7 donors carried dominant NKG2C+ clonotypes accounting for roughly 1.0-8% of CD8+ T cells. HCMV specificity of expanded NKG2C+ T cell clones remained unclear.

Notes on this clonotype: Its specificity is not known.

The receptor was derived from a man younger than 30 in good health. The sample was blood T cells: a sorted CD56 or NKG2C T cell subset, CD4+ or CD8+ T cells, or bulk PBMC T cells (not recorded which). The chain recombines TRBV5-5 with TRBJ2-3. CDR3 sequence: CASSLALYGTDTQYF.